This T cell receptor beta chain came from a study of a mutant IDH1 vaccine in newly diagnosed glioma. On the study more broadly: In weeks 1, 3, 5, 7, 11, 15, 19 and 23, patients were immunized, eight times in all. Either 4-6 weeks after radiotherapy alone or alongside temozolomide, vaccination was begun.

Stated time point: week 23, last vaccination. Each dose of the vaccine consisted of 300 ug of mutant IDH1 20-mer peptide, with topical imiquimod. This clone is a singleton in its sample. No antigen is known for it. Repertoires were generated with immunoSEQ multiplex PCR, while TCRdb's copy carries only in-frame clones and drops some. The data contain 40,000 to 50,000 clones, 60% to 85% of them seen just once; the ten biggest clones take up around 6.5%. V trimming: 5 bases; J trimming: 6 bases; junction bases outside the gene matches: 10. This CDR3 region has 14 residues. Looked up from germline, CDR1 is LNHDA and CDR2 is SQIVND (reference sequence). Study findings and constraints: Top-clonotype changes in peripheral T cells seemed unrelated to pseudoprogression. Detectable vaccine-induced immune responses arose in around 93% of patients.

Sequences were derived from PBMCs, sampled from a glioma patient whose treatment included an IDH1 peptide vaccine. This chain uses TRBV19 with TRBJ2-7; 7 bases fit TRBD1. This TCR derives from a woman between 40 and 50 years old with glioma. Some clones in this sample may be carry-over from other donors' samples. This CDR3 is CASSPSPGGGEQYF. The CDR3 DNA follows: TGTGCCAGTAGTCCTTCACCAGGGGGTGGCGAGCAGTACTTC.